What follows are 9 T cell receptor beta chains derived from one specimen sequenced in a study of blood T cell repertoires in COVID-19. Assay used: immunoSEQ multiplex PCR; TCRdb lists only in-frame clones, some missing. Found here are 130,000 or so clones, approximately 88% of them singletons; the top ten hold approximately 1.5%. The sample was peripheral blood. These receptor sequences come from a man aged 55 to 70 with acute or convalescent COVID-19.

CDR3 residues: CASSQNAQGTGNTIYF. The DNA for the CDR3 is TGTGCCAGCAGCCAAAACGCACAGGGAACTGGAAACACCATATATTTT. The rearrangement links TRBV4-2 to TRBJ1-3, with D maybe TRBD1 (6 bases). V shed 2 bases and J shed 2 bases, with 13 bases lying between them. Germline-derived CDR1 and CDR2 are LGHNA and YNFKEQ. The CDR3 sequence is 16 residues long.

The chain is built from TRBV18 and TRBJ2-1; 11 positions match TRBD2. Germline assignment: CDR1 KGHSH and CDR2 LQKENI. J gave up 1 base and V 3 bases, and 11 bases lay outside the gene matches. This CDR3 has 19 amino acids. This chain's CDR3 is CASSPVAGTSGFSYNEQFF. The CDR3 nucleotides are TGTGCCAGCTCACCTGTAGCCGGGACTAGCGGATTTTCCTACAATGAGCAGTTCTTC.

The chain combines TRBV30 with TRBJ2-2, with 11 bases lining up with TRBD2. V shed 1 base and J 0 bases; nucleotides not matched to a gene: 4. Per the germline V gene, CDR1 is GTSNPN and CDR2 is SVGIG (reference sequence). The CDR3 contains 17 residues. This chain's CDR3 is CAWSGLAGNTNTGELFF. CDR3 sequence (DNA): TGTGCCTGGAGTGGACTAGCGGGAAATACGAACACCGGGGAGCTGTTTTTT.

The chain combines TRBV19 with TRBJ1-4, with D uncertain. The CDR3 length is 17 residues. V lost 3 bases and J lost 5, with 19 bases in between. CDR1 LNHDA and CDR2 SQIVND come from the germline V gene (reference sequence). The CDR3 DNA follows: TGTGCCAGTAGTATGTCACAGTCCCCGTCGGCAAATGAAAAACTGTTTTTT. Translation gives CASSMSQSPSANEKLFF.

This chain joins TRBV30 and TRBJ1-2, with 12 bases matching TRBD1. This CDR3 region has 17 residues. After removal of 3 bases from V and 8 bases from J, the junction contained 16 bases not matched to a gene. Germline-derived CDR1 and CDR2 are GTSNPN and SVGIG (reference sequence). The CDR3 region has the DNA TGTGCCTGGAGCACGGGCACGGCGGGACAGGGGGCGCGGGGCTACACCTTC. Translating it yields CAWSTGTAGQGARGYTF.

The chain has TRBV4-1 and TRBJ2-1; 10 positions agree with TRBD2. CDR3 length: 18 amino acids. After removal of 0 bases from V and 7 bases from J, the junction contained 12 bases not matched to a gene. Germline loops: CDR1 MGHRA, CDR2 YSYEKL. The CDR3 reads CASSQDPVEREGLNEQFF. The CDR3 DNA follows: TGCGCCAGCAGCCAAGACCCGGTGGAGCGGGAGGGCCTAAATGAGCAGTTCTTC.

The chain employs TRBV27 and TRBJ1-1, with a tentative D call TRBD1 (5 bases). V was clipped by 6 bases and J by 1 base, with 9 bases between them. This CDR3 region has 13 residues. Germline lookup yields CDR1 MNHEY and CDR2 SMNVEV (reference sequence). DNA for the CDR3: TGTGCCAGCAGGGGGGGTAAGAACACTGAAGCTTTCTTT. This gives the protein CASRGGKNTEAFF.

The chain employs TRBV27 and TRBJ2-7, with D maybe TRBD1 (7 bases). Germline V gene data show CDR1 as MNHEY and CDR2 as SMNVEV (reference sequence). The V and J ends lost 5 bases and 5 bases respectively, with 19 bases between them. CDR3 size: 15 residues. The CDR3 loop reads CASSRTSHRGDEQYF. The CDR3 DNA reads TGTGCCAGCAGTCGAACTAGCCACAGGGGCGACGAGCAGTACTTC.

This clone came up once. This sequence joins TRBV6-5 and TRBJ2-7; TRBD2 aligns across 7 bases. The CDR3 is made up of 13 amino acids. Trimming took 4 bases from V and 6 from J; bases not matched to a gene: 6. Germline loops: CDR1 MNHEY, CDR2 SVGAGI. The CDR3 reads CASSSTSFREQYF. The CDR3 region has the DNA TGTGCCAGCAGTTCGACTAGCTTTCGCGAGCAGTACTTC.